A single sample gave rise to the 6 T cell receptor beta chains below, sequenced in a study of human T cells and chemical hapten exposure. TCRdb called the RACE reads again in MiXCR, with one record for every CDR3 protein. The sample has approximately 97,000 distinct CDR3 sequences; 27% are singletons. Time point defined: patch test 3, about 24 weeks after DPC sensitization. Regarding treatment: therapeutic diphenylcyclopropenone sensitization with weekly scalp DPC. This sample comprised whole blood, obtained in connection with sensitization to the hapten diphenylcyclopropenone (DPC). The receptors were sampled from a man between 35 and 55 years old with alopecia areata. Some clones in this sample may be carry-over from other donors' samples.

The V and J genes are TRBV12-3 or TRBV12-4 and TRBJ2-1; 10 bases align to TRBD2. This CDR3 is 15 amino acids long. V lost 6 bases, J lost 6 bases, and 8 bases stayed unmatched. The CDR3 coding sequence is TGTGCCAGCAGCCTGGGACTAGCGCTAACCAATGAGCAGTTCTTC. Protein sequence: CASSLGLALTNEQFF.

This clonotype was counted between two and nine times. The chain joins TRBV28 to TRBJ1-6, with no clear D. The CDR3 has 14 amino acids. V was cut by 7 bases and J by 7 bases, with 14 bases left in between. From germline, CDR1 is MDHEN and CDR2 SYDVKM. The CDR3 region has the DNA TGTGCCAGCACCGAAGGCGCCAGCAATTCACCCCTCCACTTT. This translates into CASTEGASNSPLHF.

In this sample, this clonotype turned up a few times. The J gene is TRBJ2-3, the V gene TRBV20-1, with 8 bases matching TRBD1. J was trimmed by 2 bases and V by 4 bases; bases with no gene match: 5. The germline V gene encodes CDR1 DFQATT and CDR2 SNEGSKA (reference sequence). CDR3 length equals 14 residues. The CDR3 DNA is TGCAGTGCTATCACAGGGGGAGTCACAGATACGCAGTATTTT. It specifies CSAITGGVTDTQYF.

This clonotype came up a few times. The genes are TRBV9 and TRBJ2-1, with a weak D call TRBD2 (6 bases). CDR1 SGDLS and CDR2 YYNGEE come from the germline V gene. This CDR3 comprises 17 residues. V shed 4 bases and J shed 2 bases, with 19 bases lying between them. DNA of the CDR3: TGTGCCAGCAGCCCCCGGGACTTTTCCACCCCCTACAATGAGCAGTTCTTC. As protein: CASSPRDFSTPYNEQFF.

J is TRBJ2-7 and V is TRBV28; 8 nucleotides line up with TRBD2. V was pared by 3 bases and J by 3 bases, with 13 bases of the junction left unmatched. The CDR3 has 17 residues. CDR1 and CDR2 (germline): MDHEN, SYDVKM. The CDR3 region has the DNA TGTGCCAGCAGTTTGTCTCCGCTGGGCGGGAGGAGCTACGAGCAGTACTTC. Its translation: CASSLSPLGGRSYEQYF.

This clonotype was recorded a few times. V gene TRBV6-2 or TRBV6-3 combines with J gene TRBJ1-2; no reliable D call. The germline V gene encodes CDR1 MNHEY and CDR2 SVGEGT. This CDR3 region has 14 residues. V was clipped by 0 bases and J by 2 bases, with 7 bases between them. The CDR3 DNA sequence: TGTGCCAGCAGTTACTCGACACCCAACTATGGCTACACCTTC. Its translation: CASSYSTPNYGYTF.